This T cell receptor (beta chain) was retrieved from a study of cytomegalovirus exposure and HLA in healthy donors. The CDR3 loop spans 15 amino acids. The V gene lost 5 bases and the J gene lost 2 bases, with 16 bases spanning the gap. Germline V gene sequence: CDR1 SGDLS, CDR2 YYNGEE. Using immunoSEQ multiplex PCR, the repertoire was profiled, and TCRdb retains in-frame clones only, with some absent. The sample carries roughly 120,000 clones, about nine tenths recorded once. Study-wide findings and caveats: Confirmation in vitro established that a few CMV-associated chains were specific for CMV antigens.

As concerns this clone: Its antigen is not identified.

The clonotype originates from a man younger than 35 in good health and CMV-seropositive. The V gene is TRBV9, the J gene TRBJ1-1; a possible D gene is TRBD1 (5 bases). The material sequenced was PBMCs. DNA of the CDR3: TGTGCCAGCAGTGAAACCAGGGCCCTCAACACTGAAGCTTTCTTT. It yields the protein CASSETRALNTEAFF.